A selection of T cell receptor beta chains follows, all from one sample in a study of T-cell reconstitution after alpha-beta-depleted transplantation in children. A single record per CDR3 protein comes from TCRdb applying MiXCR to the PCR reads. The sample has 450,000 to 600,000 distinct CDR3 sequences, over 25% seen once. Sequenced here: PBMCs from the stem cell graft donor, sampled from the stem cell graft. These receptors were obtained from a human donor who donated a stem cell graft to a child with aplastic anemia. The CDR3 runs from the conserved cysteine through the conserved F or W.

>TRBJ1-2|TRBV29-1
CSVGVGSNYGYTF
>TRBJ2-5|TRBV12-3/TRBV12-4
CASTSTLAGVETQYF
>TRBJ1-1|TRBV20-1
CSARNLDRGKTEAFF
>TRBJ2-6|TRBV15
CATSRRAIGISGANVLTF
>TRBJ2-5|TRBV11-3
CASSHAEFRETQYF
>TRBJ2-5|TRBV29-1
CSVAPVQGAGETQYF
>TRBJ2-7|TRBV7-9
CASSYPAAEQYF
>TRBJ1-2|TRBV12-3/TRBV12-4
CASSPRGLDGYTF
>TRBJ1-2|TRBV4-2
CASSQEAAARVYGYTF
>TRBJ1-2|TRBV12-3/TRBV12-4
CASSGDRVAGYTF
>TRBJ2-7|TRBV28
CASSGEGLVFAYEQYF
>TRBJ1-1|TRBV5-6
CASSLGRGKNTEAFF
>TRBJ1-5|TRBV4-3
CASSQDYRYRSPQHF
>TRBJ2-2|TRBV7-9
CASSQRSAGELFF
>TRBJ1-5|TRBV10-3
CAIIRTQHF
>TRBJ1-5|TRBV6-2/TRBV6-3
CASSYSYQPQHF
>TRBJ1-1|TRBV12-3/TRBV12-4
CASSLYRGYTEAFF
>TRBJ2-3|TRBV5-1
CASSLEKPPDTQYF